This T cell receptor beta chain was identified in a study of shared clonotypes between healthy human individuals. Sequenced by immunoSEQ multiplex PCR; TCRdb stores in-frame clones only, minus some. This table holds around 1.1 million clones, roughly 74% found once. Looked up from germline, CDR1 is SGHTA and CDR2 is FQGNSA. CDR3 length: 14 amino acids. V shed 8 bases and J shed 2 bases, with 15 bases lying between them. The sequence derives from a man aged 18 to 30 in good health. Some clones in this sample may be carry-over from other donors' samples. Sequences were obtained from memory CD4+ T cells from PBMCs. Subset reported: CD45RA-negative fraction. The chain recombines TRBV7-2 with TRBJ2-5; D is possibly TRBD1 or TRBD2 (5 bases each). CDR3 in amino acids: CASRLSWGQETQYF. CDR3 nucleotides: TGTGCCAGCCGTTTAAGTTGGGGGCAAGAGACCCAGTACTTC.